This T cell receptor (beta chain) was documented in a study of T cells after yellow fever vaccination. Overall study context: It was SMART-Seq v4 Ultra Low Input that prepared the fractions with low cell numbers.

A note on this clonotype: The antigen remains undetermined.

By 5'RACE template switching, TCR cDNA was produced, with a universal primer site and UMIs added in the process. Each CDR3 protein is one row after TCRdb ran MiXCR on the 5' RACE reads. The sample has around 500,000 distinct CDR3 sequences; roughly a fifth are singletons. The length of the CDR3 is 15 residues. CDR1 SGHDN and CDR2 FVKESK come from the germline V gene. V was cut by 3 bases and J by 2 bases, with 8 bases left in between. Study-wide points: Most clones from primary vaccination resurfaced after the booster (under 97% CD4, 88% CD8). Secondary responses were weaker yet peaked faster, day 5 versus 15.

The sequencing used PBMCs, collected about 20 days after the first yellow fever vaccination. This TCR derives from a man between 18 and 29 years old who received the YFV17D yellow fever vaccine. V usage is TRBV14 and J usage is TRBJ2-6; maybe TRBD1 (5 bases). CDR3 in DNA: TGTGCCAGCAGCCACCAGGGCCCTGGGGCCAACGTCCTGACTTTC. Its protein product is CASSHQGPGANVLTF.